The sequence of this T cell receptor (beta chain) was determined in a study of T cell responses to AZD1222 COVID-19 vaccine. Study-wide points: No day 14 peak samples; only post-peak repertoires were characterized. Close to half of all spike-specific TCRs reportedly target regions of the variants that are unmutated. Spike-specific TCR breadth and depth went up after people got two AZD1222 doses. Mostly white British, mostly female donors; authors suggested clonal diversity may be underestimated.

As to this clone: Its specificity is unknown.

This table comes from immunoSEQ multiplex PCR, and its TCRdb copy is limited to in-frame clones, with some not included. Altogether fewer than 150,000 clones are present, around 89% being singletons, with the ten largest covering around 4.7%. Trimming removed 5 bases at V and 6 bases at J, with 19 bases between. The germline CDR1 and CDR2 sequences are LNHDA and SQIVND (reference sequence). The CDR3 totals 15 residues. This chain joins TRBV19 and TRBJ1-2; the D gene is possibly TRBD1 (5 bases). The receptor was derived from an adult in good health. The sample here was peripheral blood, taken on day 0 of AZD1222 vaccination. For the CDR3, the DNA is TGTGCCAGTAGTCGAATCACAGGAGGGGCGGATGGCTACACCTTC. Encoded protein: CASSRITGGADGYTF.